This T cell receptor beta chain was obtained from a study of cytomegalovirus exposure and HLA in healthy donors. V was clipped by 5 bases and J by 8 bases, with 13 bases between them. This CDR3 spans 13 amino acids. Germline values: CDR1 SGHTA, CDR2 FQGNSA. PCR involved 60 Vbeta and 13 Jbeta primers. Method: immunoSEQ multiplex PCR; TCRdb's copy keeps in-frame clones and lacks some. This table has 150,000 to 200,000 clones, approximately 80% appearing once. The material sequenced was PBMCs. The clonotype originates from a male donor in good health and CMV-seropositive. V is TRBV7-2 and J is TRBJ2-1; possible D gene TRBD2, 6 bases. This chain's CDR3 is CASSRDLWDEQFF. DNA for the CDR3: TGTGCCAGCAGCCGGGACTTATGGGATGAGCAGTTCTTC.